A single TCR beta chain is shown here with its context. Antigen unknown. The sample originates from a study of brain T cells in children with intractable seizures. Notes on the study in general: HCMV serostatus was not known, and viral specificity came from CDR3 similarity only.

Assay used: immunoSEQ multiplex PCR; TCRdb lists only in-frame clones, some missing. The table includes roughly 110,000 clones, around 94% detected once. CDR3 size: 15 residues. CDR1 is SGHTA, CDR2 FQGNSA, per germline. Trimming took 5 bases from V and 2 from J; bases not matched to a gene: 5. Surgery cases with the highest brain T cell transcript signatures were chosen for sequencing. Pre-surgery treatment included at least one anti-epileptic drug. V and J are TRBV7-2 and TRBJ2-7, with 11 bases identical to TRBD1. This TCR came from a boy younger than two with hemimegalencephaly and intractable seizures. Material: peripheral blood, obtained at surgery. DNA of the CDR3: TGTGCCAGCAGCACTAGGACAGGGGGCACCTACGAGCAGTACTTC. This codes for CASSTRTGGTYEQYF.